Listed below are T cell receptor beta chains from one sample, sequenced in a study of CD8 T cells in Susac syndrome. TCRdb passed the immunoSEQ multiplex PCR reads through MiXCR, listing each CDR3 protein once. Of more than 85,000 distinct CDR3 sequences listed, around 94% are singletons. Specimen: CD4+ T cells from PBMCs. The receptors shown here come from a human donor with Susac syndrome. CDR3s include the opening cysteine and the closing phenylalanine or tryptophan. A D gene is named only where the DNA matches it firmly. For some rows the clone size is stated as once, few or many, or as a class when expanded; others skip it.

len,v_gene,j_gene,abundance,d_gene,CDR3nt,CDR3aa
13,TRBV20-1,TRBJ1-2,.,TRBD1,TGCAGTGCCAAGAGACAGGGGAATCAGGGCTACACCTTC,CSAKRQGNQGYTF
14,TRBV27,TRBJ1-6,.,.,TGTGCCAGCAAGGAGGGACGCTATAATTCACCCCTCCACTTT,CASKEGRYNSPLHF
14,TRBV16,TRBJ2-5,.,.,TGTGCCAGCAGCACATATGACAGGCTGGAGACCCAGTACTTC,CASSTYDRLETQYF
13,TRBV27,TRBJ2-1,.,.,TGTGCCAGCAGTTTATCGGCCAGCGGTGAGCAGTTCTTC,CASSLSASGEQFF
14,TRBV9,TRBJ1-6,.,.,TGTGCCAGCAGCGTAGAGGGGTTCAATTCACCCCTCCACTTT,CASSVEGFNSPLHF
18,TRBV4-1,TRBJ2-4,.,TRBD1,TGCGCCAGCAGCCTTCACGGGACAGGGGGCCGGGCCAAAAACATTCAGTACTTC,CASSLHGTGGRAKNIQYF
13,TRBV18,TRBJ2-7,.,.,TGTGCCAGCTCACCTAAGGGGCCCTACGAGCAGTACTTC,CASSPKGPYEQYF
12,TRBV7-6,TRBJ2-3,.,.,TGTGCCAGCAGTTTCAGGGGAGGGACGCAGTATTTT,CASSFRGGTQYF
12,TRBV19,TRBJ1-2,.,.,TGTGCCAGTAACAGCAACTACTATGGCTACACCTTC,CASNSNYYGYTF
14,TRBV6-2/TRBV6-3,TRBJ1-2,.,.,TGTGCCAGCAGTTACTCCCCCAGGGGTGGCGGCTACACCTTC,CASSYSPRGGGYTF
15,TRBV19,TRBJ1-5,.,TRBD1,TGTGCCAGTAAGGTGAGGGACAGGGACGATCAGCCCCAGCATTTT,CASKVRDRDDQPQHF
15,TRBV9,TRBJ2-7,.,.,TGTGCCAGCAGACTTCCTGATTACGGAGGCAACGAGCAGTACTTC,CASRLPDYGGNEQYF
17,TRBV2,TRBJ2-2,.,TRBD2,TGTGCCAGCAGTCCTTTCCTCGGGGGGGTCCTCACCGGGGAGCTGTTTTTT,CASSPFLGGVLTGELFF
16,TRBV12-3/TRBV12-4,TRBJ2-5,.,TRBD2,TGTGCCAGCAGCGATGGGGGAGGGACCGTCGGAGAGACCCAGTACTTC,CASSDGGGTVGETQYF
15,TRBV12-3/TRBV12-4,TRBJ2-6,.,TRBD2,TGTGCCAGCACCCCGGGAGGGGTCGGGGCCAACGTCCTGACTTTC,CASTPGGVGANVLTF
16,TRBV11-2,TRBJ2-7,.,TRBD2,TGTGCCAGCAGCCCCCGGGGTAGCGGGGGCTCCTACGAGCAGTACTTC,CASSPRGSGGSYEQYF
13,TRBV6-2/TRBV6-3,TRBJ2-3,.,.,TGTGCCAGCAGCCCGTGGACAGCAGATACGCAGTATTTT,CASSPWTADTQYF
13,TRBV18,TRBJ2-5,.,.,TGTGCCAGCTCACTAAAGGCAGTAGAGACCCAGTACTTC,CASSLKAVETQYF
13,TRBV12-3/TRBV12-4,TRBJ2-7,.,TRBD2,TGTGCCTCTGCCCCTAGCGGTACCTACGAGCAGTACTTC,CASAPSGTYEQYF
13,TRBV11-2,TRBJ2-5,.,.,TGTGCCAGCAGCTTTTCGGACCAAGAGACCCAGTACTTC,CASSFSDQETQYF
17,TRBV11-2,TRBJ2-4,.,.,TGTGCCAGCAGCCAAGGGGGGCCTCAGGTGGCCAAAAACATTCAGTACTTC,CASSQGGPQVAKNIQYF
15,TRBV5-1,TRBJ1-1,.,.,TGCGCCAGCAGCTTTTTGGCAGGAGACAACACTGAAGCTTTCTTT,CASSFLAGDNTEAFF
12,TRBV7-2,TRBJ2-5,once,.,TGTGCCAGCACTCGGGACCAAGAGACCCAGTACTTC,CASTRDQETQYF
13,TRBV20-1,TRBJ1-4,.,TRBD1,TGCAGTGCCGGGGAGGGGGCTTATGAAAAACTGTTTTTT,CSAGEGAYEKLFF
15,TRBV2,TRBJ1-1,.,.,TGTGCCAGCATCCGGGACACCTTTTCGAACACTGAAGCTTTCTTT,CASIRDTFSNTEAFF
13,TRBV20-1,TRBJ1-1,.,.,TGCAGTGCTATGAGGACGGCGAACACTGAAGCTTTCTTT,CSAMRTANTEAFF
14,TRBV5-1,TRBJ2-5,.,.,TGCGCCAGCAGCTTGGGAAGCCACCAAGAGACCCAGTACTTC,CASSLGSHQETQYF
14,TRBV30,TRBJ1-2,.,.,TGTGCCTGGACCCTACTAGGGAGGAACTATGGCTACACCTTC,CAWTLLGRNYGYTF
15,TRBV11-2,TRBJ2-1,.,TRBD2,TGTGCCAGCAGCTTACAGCGGGGGGGCTACAATGAGCAGTTCTTC,CASSLQRGGYNEQFF